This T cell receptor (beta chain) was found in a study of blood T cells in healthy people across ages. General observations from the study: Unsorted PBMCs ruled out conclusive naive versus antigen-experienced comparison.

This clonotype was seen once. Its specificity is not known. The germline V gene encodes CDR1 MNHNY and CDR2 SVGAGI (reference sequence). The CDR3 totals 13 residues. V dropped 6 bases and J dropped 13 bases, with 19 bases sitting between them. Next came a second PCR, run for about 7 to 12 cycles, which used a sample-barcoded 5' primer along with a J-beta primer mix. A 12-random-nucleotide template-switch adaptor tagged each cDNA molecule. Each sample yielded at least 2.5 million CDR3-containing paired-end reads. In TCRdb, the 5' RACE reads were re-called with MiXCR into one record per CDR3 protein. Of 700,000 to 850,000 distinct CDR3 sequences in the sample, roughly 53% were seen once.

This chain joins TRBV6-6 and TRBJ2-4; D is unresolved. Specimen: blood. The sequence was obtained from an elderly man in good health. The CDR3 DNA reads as TGTGCCAGCAGCCCGGCGTTCTCCTACGTGCAGTACTTC. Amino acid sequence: CASSPAFSYVQYF.